This TCR beta chain was identified in a study of CD4+ T cells in melanoma. Looked up from germline, CDR1 is SGHRS and CDR2 is YFSETQ. The CDR3 length is 17 residues. V trimming: 3 bases; J trimming: 5 bases; junction bases outside the gene matches: 11. The assay was immunoSEQ multiplex PCR, and TCRdb's table has in-frame clones only and misses some. The data show 10,000 to 13,000 clones, over 60% seen once. Sequenced: cells from a culture (not recorded whether cultured in vitro). The rearrangement uses TRBV5-1 and TRBJ2-5, with TRBD1 matching over 12 bases. This TCR derives from a human donor with melanoma. Written as DNA, the CDR3 is TGCGCCAGCAGCTACCACACCGGGACAGGGGGCTCGGAGACCCAGTACTTC. Translating gives CASSYHTGTGGSETQYF. The variable domain in full, with the rest retrieved from reference TRBV5-1 and TRBJ2-5, is KAGVTQTPRYLIKTRGQQVTLSCSPISGHRSVSWYQQTPGQGLQFLFEYFSETQRNKGNFPGRFSGRQFSNSRSEMNVSTLELGDSALYLCASSYHTGTGGSETQYFGPGTRLLVL.